The T cell receptor beta chain under discussion was sequenced for a study of CD8+ T cells in alopecia areata. Study summary: Severity was scored as percentage of affected scalp area in treated patients.

As for this clone: Its antigen remains unidentified.

RNA extraction was followed by reverse transcription into cDNA, which acted as the sequencing template. Libraries were prepared by immunoSEQ multiplex PCR; TCRdb keeps only in-frame clonotypes and omits some of them. Of about 140,000 clones detected, 86% appear once; the ten largest clones hold about 13%. Germline V CDR1 and CDR2: MNHNS, SASEGT. The V gene lost 1 base and the J gene lost 3 bases, with 16 bases spanning the gap. There are 16 residues in the CDR3. Study-wide findings and caveats: Lesional scalp exceeded normal scalp in clonality, especially in alopecia totalis/universalis.

Stated treatment: oral pan-JAK inhibitor, 5-10 mg twice daily. The source was CD8+ T cells sorted from blood, collected at week 4, from a patient treated with tofacitinib. The sequence came from a human donor with alopecia areata. This chain joins TRBV6-1 and TRBJ2-7; D is perhaps TRBD2 (6 bases). CDR3 bases: TGTGCCAGCAGTGAAGTCTCGGCGGGACTTCTCTACGAGCAGTACTTC. It translates to CASSEVSAGLLYEQYF.